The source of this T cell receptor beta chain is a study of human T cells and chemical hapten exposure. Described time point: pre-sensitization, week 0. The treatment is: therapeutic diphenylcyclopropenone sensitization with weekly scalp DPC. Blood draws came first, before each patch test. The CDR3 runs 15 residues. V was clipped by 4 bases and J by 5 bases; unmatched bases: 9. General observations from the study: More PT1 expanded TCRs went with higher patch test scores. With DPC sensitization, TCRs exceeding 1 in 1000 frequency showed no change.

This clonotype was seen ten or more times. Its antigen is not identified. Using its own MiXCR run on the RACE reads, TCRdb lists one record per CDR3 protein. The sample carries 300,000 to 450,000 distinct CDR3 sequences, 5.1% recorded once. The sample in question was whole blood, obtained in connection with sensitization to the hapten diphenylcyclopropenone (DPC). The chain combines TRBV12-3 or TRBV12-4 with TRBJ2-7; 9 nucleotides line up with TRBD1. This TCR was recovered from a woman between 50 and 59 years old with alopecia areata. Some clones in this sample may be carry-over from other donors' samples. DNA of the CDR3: TGTGCCAGCAGTTCGGGACAGGGAGGAAGGGACGAGCAGTACTTC. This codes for CASSSGQGGRDEQYF.